These T cell receptor beta chains were read from a single sample in a study of blood T cell repertoires in COVID-19. Clones were sequenced by immunoSEQ multiplex PCR, and TCRdb holds only the in-frame ones, with some missing. The profile covers around 250,000 clones, with roughly 85% appearing a single time and around 9.8% taken by the ten largest. Sequencing was done on a sample of PBMCs or T cells enriched from blood (not recorded which). The receptor source for this set is a woman aged 45-59 years with acute COVID-19. The CDR3 runs from the conserved cysteine through the conserved F or W. Each record gives: clone size, D gene, J gene, V gene, CDR3 protein, CDR3 DNA. The D gene is left open where the match is weak. The size field is filled for only some rows; it gives once, few, many or a size class.

NA NA TRBJ1-1 TRBV7-9 CASSPQGSGAEAFF TGTGCCAGCAGCCCGCAGGGGTCCGGCGCTGAAGCTTTCTTT
many TRBD1 TRBJ1-1 TRBV3-1/TRBV3-2 CASSLIGGQGATEAFF TGTGCCAGCAGCCTTATAGGGGGACAGGGGGCCACTGAAGCTTTCTTT
NA TRBD1 TRBJ1-2 TRBV7-3 CASSSRTGNGYTF TGTGCCAGCAGCTCCCGGACAGGCAATGGCTACACCTTC
NA NA TRBJ1-1 TRBV6-5 CASRRRFGNTEAFF TGTGCCAGCAGAAGGAGATTCGGAAACACTGAAGCTTTCTTT
NA NA TRBJ1-5 TRBV6-2/TRBV6-3 CASSLRFGSNQPQHF TGTGCCAGCAGTTTACGTTTCGGTAGCAATCAGCCCCAGCATTTT
NA NA TRBJ2-7 TRBV7-2 CASSFYTQNYEQYF TGTGCCAGCAGCTTCTATACACAGAACTACGAGCAGTACTTC
NA NA TRBJ2-1 TRBV11-2 CASSSGAGYNEQFF TGTGCCAGCAGCTCGGGAGCGGGCTACAATGAGCAGTTCTTC
NA TRBD2 TRBJ2-1 TRBV5-1 CASSFQPSGGYNEQFF TGCGCCAGCAGCTTCCAACCTAGCGGGGGGTACAATGAGCAGTTCTTC
NA TRBD1 TRBJ1-4 TRBV7-9 CASSPPGQVEKLFF TGTGCCAGCAGCCCCCCGGGACAGGTTGAAAAACTGTTTTTT
NA NA TRBJ1-1 TRBV6-5 CASDRNTEAFF TGTGCCAGCGACAGAAACACTGAAGCTTTCTTT
NA NA TRBJ1-2 TRBV5-6 CASSLGRRLSNNYGYTF TGTGCCAGCAGCTTGGGGAGAAGGCTATCGAATAACTATGGCTACACCTTC
NA TRBD1 TRBJ1-5 TRBV6-5 CASGPDRAEQPQHF TGTGCCAGCGGACCCGACAGGGCGGAGCAGCCCCAGCATTTT
NA TRBD1 TRBJ2-7 TRBV7-2 CASSLMQGVMYEQYF TGTGCCAGCAGCTTAATGCAGGGGGTTATGTACGAGCAGTACTTC
NA NA TRBJ1-3 TRBV10-3 CAISDLGQISGNTIYF TGTGCCATCAGTGACTTGGGACAAATCTCTGGAAACACCATATATTTT
NA NA TRBJ1-1 TRBV7-2 CASSPGLIGTEAFF TGTGCCAGCAGCCCGGGACTTATTGGAACTGAAGCTTTCTTT
NA NA TRBJ1-6 TRBV3-1/TRBV3-2 CASSHGGFYNSPLHF TGTGCCAGCAGCCACGGGGGTTTTTATAATTCACCCCTCCACTTT
NA NA TRBJ1-5 TRBV10-3 CATGVERTNQPQHF TGTGCCACCGGGGTTGAACGAACGAATCAGCCCCAGCATTTT
NA NA TRBJ1-6 TRBV18 CASSPNPGDSPLHF TGTGCCAGCTCACCCAACCCAGGCGATTCACCCCTCCACTTT
NA TRBD1 TRBJ2-1 TRBV29-1 CSVEGRGQGGYNEQFF TGCAGCGTTGAAGGTAGAGGACAGGGAGGTTACAATGAGCAGTTCTTC
NA NA TRBJ1-1 TRBV9 CASSEQGMAEAFF TGTGCCAGCAGCGAGCAGGGTATGGCTGAAGCTTTCTTT
NA TRBD1 TRBJ1-5 TRBV3-1/TRBV3-2 CASSPGGRDQPQHF TGTGCCAGCAGCCCAGGGGGAAGGGATCAGCCCCAGCATTTT
NA NA TRBJ1-4 TRBV18 CASSPGASTNEKLFF TGTGCCAGCTCACCAGGGGCCTCAACTAATGAAAAACTGTTTTTT
NA TRBD1 TRBJ2-7 TRBV5-6 CASSPLGTGTFYEQYF TGTGCCAGCAGCCCGCTTGGGACAGGGACGTTCTACGAGCAGTACTTC
NA NA TRBJ1-2 TRBV4-3 CASSRGAGISNYGYTF TGCGCCAGCAGCCGTGGGGCAGGGATTTCAAACTATGGCTACACCTTC
NA NA TRBJ1-1 TRBV4-1 CASSQDPVQGVTEAFF TGCGCCAGCAGCCAAGACCCCGTACAGGGCGTTACTGAAGCTTTCTTT
NA TRBD1 TRBJ1-5 TRBV19 CASSSYRDSDQPQHF TGTGCCAGTAGCAGTTACCGGGACAGCGATCAGCCCCAGCATTTT
NA NA TRBJ2-1 TRBV5-1 CASSLVGANEQFF TGCGCCAGCAGCTTGGTGGGAGCGAATGAGCAGTTCTTC
many TRBD1 TRBJ1-5 TRBV4-3 CASSQEDRGGQPQHF TGCGCCAGCAGCCAAGAAGACAGGGGCGGCCAGCCCCAGCATTTT
NA TRBD2 TRBJ2-7 TRBV7-9 CASSPYGGANEQYF TGTGCCAGCAGCCCATACGGGGGGGCAAACGAGCAGTACTTC
NA NA TRBJ1-2 TRBV13 CASSLALSQRHGYTF TGTGCCAGCAGCTTAGCTCTCAGTCAGAGGCATGGCTACACCTTC
NA NA TRBJ2-7 TRBV12-2 CASRLDQEVGEQYF TGTGCAAGTCGCTTAGACCAGGAGGTCGGCGAGCAGTACTTC
NA NA TRBJ1-1 TRBV2 CASSPRTEAFF TGTGCCAGCAGCCCTAGGACTGAAGCTTTCTTT
NA TRBD1 TRBJ1-2 TRBV7-8 CASSYAGTGKSRGYTF TGTGCCAGCAGCTACGCAGGGACAGGGAAGTCGCGTGGCTACACCTTC
NA TRBD1 TRBJ2-7 TRBV6-5 CASSVNGQGGYEQYF TGTGCCAGCAGCGTCAATGGACAGGGGGGGTACGAGCAGTACTTC
NA TRBD1 TRBJ1-4 TRBV25-1 CASSRQGSGEKLFF TGTGCCAGCAGCCGACAGGGATCGGGTGAAAAACTGTTTTTT
NA TRBD2 TRBJ2-1 TRBV19 CASSIKRGGLDNEQFF TGTGCCAGTAGTATAAAGCGGGGGGGCCTCGACAATGAGCAGTTCTTC